This entry lists 22 T cell receptor beta chains sequenced from one sample in a study of CD8+ T cells in alopecia areata (dated 2018 in TCRdb). The library came from the immunoSEQ multiplex PCR assay. To provide template for TCR sequencing, every sample had RNA extracted and reverse transcribed into cDNA. The immuneACCESS repertoire file appears here via TCRdb, limited to in-frame rearrangements. These files lack a portion of the clones; in checked studies, under half of the deficit traces to unresolved V genes, and the cause of the others is not known. In this sample, about 270,000 clones appear, none counted once only. The ten largest clones take up more than 0.95% of the sample. Pooled mouse cutaneous lymph node cells were stained for CD4, CD8alpha, NKG2D, NKG2ACE and other markers and were then sorted on a BD Influx. Sample: CD4+ T cells sorted from a lymph node. The receptors derive from a C3H/HeJ mouse with alopecia areata. Regarding MHC type, mice of this strain are H2-k.

In this sample, this clone turned up a few times. The gene names here belong to mouse. The DNA ends 4 residues before the CDR3 does, and the rest of the CDR3 is filled in from the germline J gene. Different DNA sequences within this sample yield the same CDR3. V is TRBV13-2 and J is TRBJ2-2; tentatively, D is TRBD1 or TRBD2 (7 bases each). The V and J ends lost 2 bases and 2 bases respectively, with 10 bases between them. CDR1 is NNHNN, CDR2 SYGAGS, per germline (reference sequence). The CDR3 spans 15 residues. The CDR3 bases that were read are TGTGCCAGCGGTGACAGGGGGGCGAACACCGGG. It is translated as CASGDRGANTG. The entire CDR3 is CASGDRGANTGQLYF.

This clone was seen a handful of times. Gene names and germline match the mouse. Read sequence stops 4 residues before the CDR3 end, and the germline J gene provides the missing end. J is TRBJ2-5 and V is TRBV1, with a tentative D call TRBD1 (6 bases). From germline, CDR1 is NSQYPW and CDR2 LRSPGD (reference sequence). V lost 4 bases to trimming and J lost 3 bases, with 11 bases between them. CDR3 length: 14 amino acids. CDR3 DNA, as far as it was read: TGCACCTGCAGTGTCCGGGACAATCAAGAC. Its translation is CTCSVRDNQD. The entire CDR3 protein reads CTCSVRDNQDTQYF.

About this clone itself: This may be a read error, as it is one base from a much larger clone. Here the gene names and germline are mouse. The CDR3 end falls 4 residues outside the read, so it is completed with the germline J gene. Other DNA sequences of this sample code for an identical CDR3. V gene TRBV13-2 combines with J gene TRBJ2-1; TRBD2 matches 8 bases. The J segment lost 2 bases and the V segment lost 0 bases, leaving 1 base of the junction unmatched. Germline V CDR1 and CDR2: NNHNN, SYGAGS (reference sequence). The CDR3 is 15 residues long. The CDR3 sequence is CASGDAGGYYAEQFF. The DNA read from the CDR3 is TGTGCCAGCGGTGATGCTGGGGGGTACTATGCT.

This clone was counted only a few times. The DNA is left out, because the CDR3 cannot be placed on it with certainty; the CDR3 is given as TCRdb lists it. Mouse germline and gene names are used. J is TRBJ1-6 and V is TRBV23; the table's D call TRBD1 went unverified against the DNA. TRBJ1-6 is an open reading frame, and its role is uncertain. Germline V CDR1 and CDR2: KGHTA, FQNQQP. Ends included, the CDR3 has 15 residues. CDR3 region: CAPAVPDKYNSPLYF.

Details on this clone: The gene names given are mouse names. The read is 4 residues too short to cover the CDR3 end, so that end is filled in from the germline J gene. V and J are TRBV19 and TRBJ2-5, with 7 positions matching TRBD1. The CDR3 runs to 13 residues. CDR1 is FNHDT, CDR2 SITEND, per germline (reference sequence). CDR3 DNA, as far as it was read: TGTGCCAGCAGTATCCGGGACAGAGAC. Translation gives CASSIRDRD. The full CDR3 protein reads CASSIRDRDTQYF.

This clone was found a few times. These gene names are mouse names. The read ends 4 residues shy of where the CDR3 ends; the end is completed using the germline J gene. The chain recombines TRBV5 with TRBJ2-5; TRBD2 matches at 7 bases. V shed 0 bases, J shed 0 bases, and the junction held 3 bases outside the gene matches. From germline, CDR1 is LGHNA and CDR2 YNLKQL (reference sequence). The CDR3 is made up of 16 amino acids. This CDR3 reads CASSQELGDNQDTQYF. Partial CDR3 DNA: TGTGCCAGCAGCCAAGAGCTGGGGGATAACCAAGAC.

To note about this clone: Genes and germline are mouse. The CDR3 here is CASSPTTEVFF. The sequenced part of the CDR3 DNA is TGTGCCAGCAGTCCCACAACA. The chain uses TRBV19 and TRBJ1-1; D gene uncertain. The sequenced fragment ends 4 residues before the CDR3 boundary, so the rest is inferred from the germline J gene. Germline V gene data show CDR1 as FNHDT and CDR2 as SITEND (reference sequence). The CDR3 loop spans 11 amino acids.

Remarks on this clone: Gene names are the mouse ones. The read ends 4 residues early relative to the CDR3; the germline J gene fills the gap. Other nucleotide sequences from this sample produce the same CDR3. This sequence joins TRBV31 and TRBJ1-1, with a tentative D call TRBD1 (6 bases). The CDR3 has 12 amino acids. Germline lookup yields CDR1 GKSSPN and CDR2 SITVG. CDR3 sequence: CAWSLGTTEVFF. Incomplete CDR3 DNA: TGTGCCTGGAGTCTCGGGACAACA. The full variable domain, with the rest looked up from reference TRBV31 and TRBJ1-1, is AQTIHQWPVAEIKAVGSPLSLGCTIKGKSSPNLYWYWQATGGTLQQLFYSITVGQVESVVQLNLSASRPKDDQFILSTEKLLLSHSGFYLCAWSLGTTEVFFGKGTRLTVV.

A word on this clone: Mouse gene names and germline throughout. The CDR3 goes on 4 residues after the read ends, and that part is filled in from the germline J gene. V is TRBV13-3 and J is TRBJ2-1; D gene unclear. Germline values: CDR1 NNHDY, CDR2 SYVADS. The CDR3 runs to 16 residues. The V and J ends lost 2 bases and 0 bases respectively, with 12 bases between them. The CDR3 here is CASSEGTVYNYAEQFF. The CDR3 bases that were read are TGTGCCAGCAGTGAAGGCACAGTTTATAACTATGCT.

This clone was detected a few times. The germline and genes are mouse ones. The observed sequence ends 4 residues before the CDR3 terminus, with the missing tail filled in from the germline J gene. This chain links TRBV1 with TRBJ2-3; 11 bases align to TRBD2. Germline V gene sequence: CDR1 NSQYPW, CDR2 LRSPGD (reference sequence). The CDR3 loop spans 15 amino acids. Unmatched junction bases numbered 5, after V lost 5 bases and J lost 4 bases. The CDR3 loop is CTCSPRDWGPETLYF. The DNA read from the CDR3 is TGCACCTGCAGTCCCCGGGACTGGGGGCCAGAA. The full variable domain, rest sourced from reference TRBV1 and TRBJ2-3, is VTLLEQNPRWRLVPRGQAVNLRCILKNSQYPWMSWYQQDLQKQLQWLFTLRSPGDKEVKSLPGADYLATRVTDTELRLQVANMSQGRTLYCTCSPRDWGPETLYFGSGTRLTVL.

Only a few counts were recorded for this clone. Here the gene names and germline are mouse. The read is 4 residues too short to cover the CDR3 end, so that end is filled in from the germline J gene. The V and J genes are TRBV1 and TRBJ2-7; D might be TRBD1 (5 bases). V gave up 0 bases and J gave up 1 base, with 10 bases separating them. The CDR3 contains 15 residues. The germline gives CDR1 NSQYPW, CDR2 LRSPGD (reference sequence). CDR3 protein: CTCSADLQGSYEQYF. The covered CDR3 bases are TGCACCTGCAGTGCAGATCTTCAGGGTTCCTAT. The variable domain in full, with the rest retrieved from reference TRBV1 and TRBJ2-7, is VTLLEQNPRWRLVPRGQAVNLRCILKNSQYPWMSWYQQDLQKQLQWLFTLRSPGDKEVKSLPGADYLATRVTDTELRLQVANMSQGRTLYCTCSADLQGSYEQYFGPGTRLTVL.

The table lists this clone with a few counts. Gene and germline names: mouse. The missing CDR3 end, 4 residues past where the read stops, is filled in from the germline J gene. Other DNA sequences from this sample encode an identical CDR3 as well. The chain recombines TRBV13-1 with TRBJ2-5, with 8 nucleotides matching TRBD2. Losses at the gene ends were 0 bases for V and 2 bases for J; bases not matched to a gene: 2. The germline V gene has CDR1 NSHNY and CDR2 SYGAGN. This CDR3 contains 15 residues. The sequenced CDR3 bases are TGTGCCAGCAGTGATGTTGGGGGGGGCCAAGAC. This gives the protein CASSDVGGGQD. The CDR3 reads in full as CASSDVGGGQDTQYF.

This clone has only a few counts. Gene names and germline match the mouse. The read comes to an end 4 residues before the CDR3 does, leaving the germline J gene to fill in the end. The V gene is TRBV13-3, the J gene TRBJ2-1, with 7 bases aligning to TRBD1. The germline gives CDR1 NNHDY, CDR2 SYVADS. With V trimmed by 5 bases and J by 3 bases, 5 bases remained unmatched. This CDR3 is 14 amino acids long. The DNA read from the CDR3 is TGTGCCAGCAGACACGACAGGGTCTATGCT. It specifies CASRHDRVYA. From start to end, the CDR3 is CASRHDRVYAEQFF.

This clone has only a few counts. Genes here carry mouse names. The read terminates 4 residues ahead of where the CDR3 ends, so the germline J gene completes it. This chain connects TRBV13-1 to TRBJ2-4, with 9 bases that match TRBD2. Germline lookup yields CDR1 NSHNY and CDR2 SYGAGN. The V and J ends lost 3 bases and 0 bases, in that order; junction bases with no gene match: 5. CDR3 size: 16 residues. The CDR3 sequence is CASSARLGASQNTLYF. The sequenced part of the CDR3 DNA is TGTGCCAGCAGTGCCAGACTGGGGGCTAGTCAAAAC.

The sample holds many counts of this clone. Germline and genes: mouse. The read ends 4 residues shy of where the CDR3 ends; the end is completed using the germline J gene. The same CDR3 also results from other DNA sequences found in this sample. V is TRBV13-1 and J is TRBJ2-1; a possible D gene is TRBD2 (6 bases). Per the germline V gene, CDR1 is NSHNY and CDR2 is SYGAGN. V was trimmed by 2 bases and J by 0 bases, leaving 9 bases between them. The CDR3 extends over 15 amino acids. The part of the CDR3 DNA that was read is TGTGCCAGCAGTGAGGGGGGAGGTAACTATGCT. The encoded protein is CASSEGGGNYA. The entire CDR3 protein is CASSEGGGNYAEQFF.

As to this clone: Gene names and germline refer to mouse. Read sequence stops 4 residues before the CDR3 end, and the germline J gene provides the missing end. This chain connects TRBV13-3 to TRBJ2-5, with TRBD1 matching 10 bases. Germline assignment: CDR1 NNHDY and CDR2 SYVADS. The CDR3 totals 15 residues. Partial CDR3 DNA: TGTGCCAGCAGTGATTGGGACAGGGGAAAAGAC. Amino acid sequence: CASSDWDRGKD. The entire CDR3 protein is CASSDWDRGKDTQYF.

Of note for this clone: Gene names and germline match the mouse. The CDR3 end falls 4 residues outside the read, so it is completed with the germline J gene. This sample also contains other DNA sequences that code for the same CDR3. The V and J genes are TRBV13-3 and TRBJ2-1, with TRBD1 as a possible D gene (7 bases). This CDR3 comprises 15 residues. The germline V gene encodes CDR1 NNHDY and CDR2 SYVADS. V was shortened by 2 bases and J by 1 base, with 10 bases between the two germline ends. The CDR3 bases that were read are TGTGCCAGCAGTGAGCCAGGGGGGAACTATGCT. This gives the protein CASSEPGGNYA. The full CDR3 sequence reads CASSEPGGNYAEQFF.

In regard to this clone: Mouse gene names and germline throughout. The read finishes 4 residues shy of the CDR3 end, and the germline J gene is used to complete it. The chain joins TRBV1 to TRBJ1-1; 8 bases agree with TRBD1. This CDR3 has 13 amino acids. Germline CDR1 reads NSQYPW; CDR2 reads LRSPGD (reference sequence). The sequenced CDR3 bases are TGCACCTGCAGTGCAGCAGGGGGCAGA. Translated: CTCSAAGGR. The entire CDR3 is CTCSAAGGREVFF.

Concerning this clone: Gene names and germline match the mouse. This CDR3 reads CASSRGGPPGQLYF. The covered CDR3 bases are TGTGCCAGCAGTAGGGGGGGGCCGCCCGGG. The chain carries TRBV19 and TRBJ2-2; TRBD2 agrees at 8 bases. The CDR3 extends 4 residues past the end of the read, so its final part is completed from the germline J gene. The junction had 4 bases not matched to a gene; V was cut back by 3 bases and J by 6 bases. Looked up from germline, CDR1 is FNHDT and CDR2 is SITEND (reference sequence). The CDR3 is made up of 14 amino acids.

This clone appeared a few times. Genes here carry mouse names. The CDR3 end is not reached by the read, which stops 4 residues before it; the germline J gene fills it in. The genes are TRBV13-1 and TRBJ2-1, with TRBD1 matching 7 bases. Germline values: CDR1 NSHNY, CDR2 SYGAGN. The CDR3 is 13 residues long. J was trimmed by 0 bases and V by 7 bases; bases with no gene match: 1. The covered CDR3 bases are TGTGCCAGCGGGACAGATAACTATGCT. This codes for CASGTDNYA. The whole CDR3 protein reads CASGTDNYAEQFF.

This clone was counted only a few times. Gene names denote mouse genes. The read ends 4 residues early relative to the CDR3; the germline J gene fills the gap. V usage is TRBV14 and J usage is TRBJ2-7; 9 positions agree with TRBD2. V was clipped by 2 bases and J by 3 bases; unmatched bases: 3. Germline CDR1 is SGHDT and CDR2 is FRDEAV. The CDR3 has 14 residues. The DNA read from the CDR3 is TGTGCCAGCAGTTTTGGGGGGGCGTTCTAT. It codes for CASSFGGAFY. The entire CDR3 sequence reads CASSFGGAFYEQYF.

This clone was recorded a few times. The gene names given are mouse names. The read terminates 4 residues ahead of where the CDR3 ends, so the germline J gene completes it. The V call is TRBV1, the J call TRBJ1-2; 10 bases are shared with TRBD1. Germline V lookup: CDR1 NSQYPW, CDR2 LRSPGD (reference sequence). Unmatched junction bases numbered 5, after V lost 1 base and J lost 0 bases. This CDR3 region has 17 residues. The CDR3 reads CTCSAGGQGPPNSDYTF. CDR3 DNA, as far as it was read: TGCACCTGCAGTGCAGGGGGACAGGGGCCACCAAACTCC.